These 22 T cell receptor beta chains were sequenced from one sample in a study of T cells in Graves' hyperthyroidism and ophthalmopathy. There were TCR beta CDR3 regions amplified from RNA transcripts. During a first-round RT-PCR of the TCR CDR3, the HTBI primer set was used. TCRdb called the multiplex PCR reads again in MiXCR, with one record for every CDR3 protein. The sample lists 250,000 to 350,000 distinct CDR3 sequences, 16% seen once, with 33% in the top ten. The sample comprised blood. The origin of the receptors is a man aged 25 to 40 with Graves' hyperthyroidism.

Many counts were recorded for this clonotype. The chain uses TRBV12-3 or TRBV12-4 and TRBJ1-1; maybe TRBD1 (5 bases). With 5 bases removed from V and 7 bases from J, the gap between germline ends came to 17 bases. This CDR3 spans 14 amino acids. The CDR3 coding sequence is TGTGCCAGCAGTGAGGGCGGGGGTCTTAGTGAAGCTTTCTTT. It translates to CASSEGGGLSEAFF.

The V and J genes are TRBV11-3 and TRBJ2-3, with 16 nucleotides matching TRBD2. Germline lookup yields CDR1 SGHNT and CDR2 YENEEA. This CDR3 has 18 amino acids. V dropped 3 bases and J dropped 6; count of bases not matched to a gene: 9. CDR3 in amino acids: CASSLEAGTSGGGDTQYF. CDR3 in DNA: TGTGCCAGCAGCTTGGAGGCCGGGACTAGCGGGGGGGGCGATACGCAGTATTTT.

This clonotype was observed many times. V usage is TRBV3-1 and J usage is TRBJ2-7; D is unclear. The CDR3 loop spans 12 amino acids. V lost 2 bases and J lost 7, with 9 bases in between. In germline, CDR1 is LGHDT, CDR2 YNNKEL (reference sequence). CDR3 sequence reads: CASSQFNREQYF. CDR3 nucleotide sequence: TGTGCCAGCAGCCAATTCAACCGGGAGCAGTACTTC.

For this clonotype: One end of the junction fails to match germline, which may point to a read error. This chain joins TRBV12-3 or TRBV12-4 and TRBJ2-2; 8 bases align to TRBD2. The CDR3 length is 14 residues. The CDR3 region has the DNA TGTGCCAGCAGTATAGCGGGATCCGCCGGGGAGCTGTTTTTT. It is translated as CASSIAGSAGELFF.

This chain links TRBV12-3 or TRBV12-4 with TRBJ2-7; 7 bases map to TRBD2. The CDR3 runs to 19 residues. J was trimmed by 1 base and V by 7 bases; bases with no gene match: 22. CDR3 bases: TGTGCCAGCACTCCTCGGGGTGGTTATCCCGGGGGAGGGTCCTACGAGCAGTACTTC. Translating gives CASTPRGGYPGGGSYEQYF.

Ten or more counts support this clonotype. The chain's CDR3 is CASSPAGDGYTF. The CDR3 DNA is TGTGCCAGCTCACCGGCAGGGGATGGCTACACCTTC. The V and J genes are TRBV18 and TRBJ1-2; possible D gene TRBD1, 6 bases. CDR1 KGHSH and CDR2 LQKENI come from the germline V gene. The CDR3 is 12 residues long. V lost 3 bases and J lost 6, with 8 bases in between.

This clonotype was seen repeatedly, ten times or more. The rearrangement links TRBV6-2 or TRBV6-3 to TRBJ2-5; no clear D. This CDR3 contains 12 residues. Trimming left V 6 bases short and J 5 bases short, with 10 bases between. In germline, CDR1 is MNHEY, CDR2 SVGEGT. The CDR3 DNA is TGTGCCAGCAGAGGCTGGGCCGAGACCCAGTACTTC. Translating it yields CASRGWAETQYF.

Many counts were recorded for this clonotype. The chain recombines TRBV13 with TRBJ2-6; 14 bases agree with TRBD2. CDR1 and CDR2 from the germline V gene are PRHDT and FYEKMQ (reference sequence). After removal of 5 bases from V and 3 bases from J, the junction contained 6 bases not matched to a gene. CDR3 length: 18 residues. The DNA for the CDR3 is TGTGCCAGCAGCACCCGGACTAGCGGGAGGCTTGGGGCCAACGTCCTGACTTTC. It is translated as CASSTRTSGRLGANVLTF. Full variable domain (outside the CDR3, taken from reference TRBV13 and TRBJ2-6): AAGVIQSPRHLIKEKRETATLKCYPIPRHDTVYWYQQGPGQDPQFLISFYEKMQSDKGSIPDRFSAQQFSDYHSELNMSSLELGDSALYFCASSTRTSGRLGANVLTFGAGSRLTVL.

The chain links TRBV4-1 to TRBJ2-3; D uncertain. Germline assignment: CDR1 MGHRA and CDR2 YSYEKL. This CDR3 is 17 amino acids long. V lost 1 base, J lost 0 bases, and 14 bases lay in between. The DNA for the CDR3 is TGCGCCAGCAGCCAAGTGGTGGTGGGTTCTAGCACAGATACGCAGTATTTT. As protein: CASSQVVVGSSTDTQYF.

The CDR3 bases are TGTGCCACCAGTGACGGGGAAGCTCAGTACTTC. Translating gives CATSDGEAQYF. The chain combines TRBV24-1 with TRBJ2-4, with TRBD2 as a possible D gene (5 bases). V lost 4 bases to trimming and J lost 12 bases, with 9 bases between them. Per the germline V gene, CDR1 is KGHDR and CDR2 is SFDVKD. This CDR3 is built from 11 residues.

V is TRBV28 and J is TRBJ2-5, with D possibly TRBD1 on 6 matching bases. The germline V and J ends were trimmed by 3 bases and 4 bases, with 15 bases remaining between them. The CDR3 covers 15 residues. Looked up from germline, CDR1 is MDHEN and CDR2 is SYDVKM. For the CDR3, the DNA is TGTGCCAGCAGTTTTTTGGGGGCGCGAACAGAGACCCAGTACTTC. Translating it yields CASSFLGARTETQYF.

The chain uses TRBV20-1 and TRBJ2-2, with D perhaps matching TRBD2 (6 bases). Germline V gene lookup returns CDR1 DFQATT and CDR2 SNEGSKA (reference sequence). The CDR3 runs to 14 residues. The ends were cut back, 3 bases at V and 3 bases at J, with 11 bases in the middle. The CDR3 DNA reads as TGCAGTGCTAGGCGGGACGGGGACACCGGGGAGCTGTTTTTT. It is translated as CSARRDGDTGELFF.

This clonotype has a handful of counts. This chain uses TRBV18 with TRBJ2-3; 13 bases line up with TRBD2. This CDR3 region has 16 residues. Unmatched junction bases numbered 8, after V lost 6 bases and J lost 5 bases. The germline V gene encodes CDR1 KGHSH and CDR2 LQKENI. CDR3 sequence reads: CASSRTSGSGVDTQYF. The CDR3 DNA reads TGTGCCAGCTCTAGGACTAGCGGGAGTGGAGTAGATACGCAGTATTTT. Drawing the rest from reference TRBV18 and TRBJ2-3, the complete variable domain is NAGVMQNPRHLVRRRGQEARLRCSPMKGHSHVYWYRQLPEEGLKFMVYLQKENIIDESGMPKERFSAEFPKEGPSILRIQQVVRGDSAAYFCASSRTSGSGVDTQYFGPGTRLTVL.

There are many counts of this clonotype. The V call is TRBV9, the J call TRBJ2-5, with TRBD2 identical over 10 bases. CDR3 length: 14 amino acids. V trimming: 1 base; J trimming: 5 bases; junction bases outside the gene matches: 2. CDR1 and CDR2 from the germline V gene are SGDLS and YYNGEE. The CDR3 DNA follows: TGTGCCAGCAGCGTATTAGCGGGAGGCGAGACCCAGTACTTC. It encodes CASSVLAGGETQYF. The variable domain in full, completed from reference TRBV9 and TRBJ2-5, reads DSGVTQTPKHLITATGQRVTLRCSPRSGDLSVYWYQQSLDQGLQFLIQYYNGEERAKGNILERFSAQQFPDLHSELNLSSLELGDSALYFCASSVLAGGETQYFGPGTRLLVL.

This clonotype was detected only a few times. This chain joins TRBV10-3 and TRBJ1-1; D unclear. The CDR3 totals 13 residues. Per the germline V gene, CDR1 is ENHRY and CDR2 is SYGVKD. V was trimmed by 6 bases and J by 2 bases, leaving 10 bases between them. The CDR3 region has the DNA TGTGCCATCAGAGAACAGCAAAACACTGAAGCTTTCTTT. Encoded protein: CAIREQQNTEAFF.

This clonotype was observed many times. The gene calls are TRBV3-1 and TRBJ2-7; no definite D call. Trimming shortened V by 2 bases and J by 0 bases, and 5 bases separated the two germline ends. Germline V gives CDR1 LGHDT, CDR2 YNNKEL (reference sequence). The CDR3 runs 13 residues. CDR3 amino acids: CASSQFLSYEQYF. DNA for the CDR3: TGTGCCAGCAGCCAATTCCTCTCCTACGAGCAGTACTTC.

This clonotype was seen only a few times. The chain links TRBV15 to TRBJ2-5; 7 nucleotides match TRBD2. Germline V gene lookup returns CDR1 LNHNV and CDR2 YYDKDF (reference sequence). This CDR3 is 15 amino acids long. The junction had 11 bases not matched to a gene; V was cut back by 5 bases and J by 5 bases. CDR3 region: CATSPFRGVGETQYF. CDR3 coding DNA: TGTGCCACCAGCCCATTTCGGGGGGTGGGGGAGACCCAGTACTTC.

This chain uses TRBV5-1 with TRBJ2-2, with a tentative D call TRBD2 (6 bases). There are 15 residues in the CDR3. The V end was cut by 4 bases, the J end by 3 bases, with 13 bases between. Germline CDR1 and CDR2: SGHRS and YFSETQ. The CDR3 is CASSPTKRDTGELFF. The CDR3 DNA sequence: TGCGCCAGCAGCCCTACTAAGCGGGACACCGGGGAGCTGTTTTTT.

This clonotype has a count of ten or more. This chain uses TRBV6-6 with TRBJ1-6; TRBD1 agrees at 7 bases. The CDR3 sequence is 15 residues long. The germline V gene encodes CDR1 MNHNY and CDR2 SVGAGI (reference sequence). The V segment lost 0 bases and the J segment 10 bases; nucleotides outside the gene matches: 6. This CDR3 reads CASSYSQGVRSPLHF. DNA for the CDR3: TGTGCCAGCAGTTACTCGCAGGGGGTGCGGTCACCCCTCCACTTT.

This chain uses TRBV30 with TRBJ2-5; D may be TRBD1 or TRBD2 (5 bases each). CDR1 GTSNPN and CDR2 SVGIG come from the germline V gene (reference sequence). The CDR3 loop spans 13 amino acids. Trimming left V 5 bases short and J 4 bases short, with 14 bases between. The CDR3 nucleotides read TGTGCCTGGTCGGTGGGGGTCGGAGAGACCCAGTACTTC. This translates into CAWSVGVGETQYF.

The rearrangement uses TRBV7-3 and TRBJ2-4; 9 bases fit TRBD1. Germline lookup yields CDR1 SGHTA and CDR2 FQGTGA. V trimming: 6 bases; J trimming: 8 bases; junction bases outside the gene matches: 5. CDR3 length equals 13 residues. The CDR3 coding sequence is TGTGCCAGCAGTTCGGACAGGGGAGACATTCAGTACTTC. Amino acid sequence: CASSSDRGDIQYF. The full variable domain, its missing parts supplied by reference TRBV7-3 and TRBJ2-4, is GAGVSQTPSNKVTEKGKYVELRCDPISGHTALYWYRQSLGQGPEFLIYFQGTGAADDSGLPNDRFFAVRPEGSVSTLKIQRTERGDSAVYLCASSSDRGDIQYFGAGTRLSVL.

This clonotype was counted at least ten times. The V gene is TRBV7-9, the J gene TRBJ2-7, with unresolved D. CDR3 size: 13 residues. The V end lost 5 bases, the J end lost 6 bases, and 14 bases lay between the germline ends. The germline CDR1 and CDR2 sequences are SEHNR and FQNEAQ (reference sequence). The CDR3 loop reads CASSPRASSEQYF. The CDR3 nucleotides read TGTGCCAGCAGCCCCCGGGCAAGTAGCGAGCAGTACTTC.